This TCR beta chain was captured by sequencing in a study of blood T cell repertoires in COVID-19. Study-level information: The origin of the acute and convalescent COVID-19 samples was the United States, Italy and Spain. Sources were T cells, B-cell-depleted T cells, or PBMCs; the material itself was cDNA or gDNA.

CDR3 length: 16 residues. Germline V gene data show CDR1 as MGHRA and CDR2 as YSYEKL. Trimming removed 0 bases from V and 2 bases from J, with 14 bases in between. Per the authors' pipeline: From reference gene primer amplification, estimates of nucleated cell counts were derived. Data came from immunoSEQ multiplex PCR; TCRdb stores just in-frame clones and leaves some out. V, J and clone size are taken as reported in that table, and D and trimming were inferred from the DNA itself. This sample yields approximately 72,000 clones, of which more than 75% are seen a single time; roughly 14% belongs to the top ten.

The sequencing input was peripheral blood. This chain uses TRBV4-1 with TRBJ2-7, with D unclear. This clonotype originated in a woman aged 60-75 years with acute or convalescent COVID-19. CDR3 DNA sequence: TGCGCCAGCAGCCAAGACTCCCGTTCTTTAGCCTACGAGCAGTACTTC. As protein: CASSQDSRSLAYEQYF.